The 30 T cell receptor beta chains given below trace back to one sample, sequenced in a study of cytomegalovirus exposure and HLA in healthy donors. The PCR contained 60 Vbeta and 13 Jbeta primers. The assay was immunoSEQ multiplex PCR, and TCRdb's table has in-frame clones only and misses some. This sample has some 130,000 clones, with around three quarters found just once. Sequenced: PBMCs. The receptors were sampled from a man aged 18 to 30 in good health and CMV-seronegative.

The chain carries TRBV5-4 and TRBJ1-1; 9 bases match TRBD1. The CDR3 length is 15 residues. Germline CDR1 SGHNT, CDR2 YYREEE (reference sequence). The ends lost 5 bases at V and 1 base at J; junction bases unmatched: 6. The CDR3 sequence: CASRQPGQGNTEAFF. The CDR3 nucleotides are TGTGCCAGCAGGCAACCGGGACAGGGGAACACTGAAGCTTTCTTT.

CDR3 DNA sequence: TGTGCCACCAGCGCCCGGGACAGCGTGGGCGGGGAGCTGTTTTTT. Translated: CATSARDSVGGELFF. The rearrangement links TRBV15 to TRBJ2-2, with 7 bases fitting TRBD1. The CDR3 has 15 residues. CDR1 and CDR2 (germline): LNHNV, YYDKDF (reference sequence). Unmatched junction bases numbered 10, after V lost 5 bases and J lost 7 bases.

The V and J genes are TRBV5-1 and TRBJ2-3; 12 positions agree with TRBD2. With V trimmed by 0 bases and J by 4 bases, 6 bases remained unmatched. The CDR3 has 17 amino acids. Germline lookup yields CDR1 SGHRS and CDR2 YFSETQ. The CDR3 loop is CASSLATSGSAADTQYF. CDR3 nucleotides: TGCGCCAGCAGCTTGGCGACTAGCGGGAGTGCCGCAGATACGCAGTATTTT.

V usage is TRBV29-1 and J usage is TRBJ2-3, with 8 bases identical to TRBD2. After removal of 5 bases from V and 4 bases from J, the junction contained 11 bases not matched to a gene. In germline, CDR1 is SQVTM, CDR2 ANQGSEA. This CDR3 has 15 amino acids. As DNA, the CDR3 is TGCAGCGTTCAACCGGGACTAGGGTACGCAGATACGCAGTATTTT. This gives the protein CSVQPGLGYADTQYF.

Remarks on this clone: An end of the junction differs from the germline gene, which may be a read error. This sample includes further DNA sequences coding for the same CDR3. V gene TRBV9 combines with J gene TRBJ2-2; 7 nucleotides agree with TRBD2. The CDR3 has 16 residues. Germline V gene lookup returns CDR1 SGDLS and CDR2 YYNGEE. Here the CDR3 DNA reads TGCGCCAGCAGCGTAACGGGGGGTGCGAACACCGGGGAGCTGTTTTTT. Its translation: CASSVTGGANTGELFF.

This clone was recorded a few times. The chain uses TRBV7-9 and TRBJ1-3; D is possibly TRBD1 (6 bases). V was cut by 5 bases and J by 0 bases, with 14 bases left in between. The CDR3 has 16 residues. CDR1 is SEHNR, CDR2 FQNEAQ, per germline (reference sequence). This CDR3 reads CASSNGQTSSGNTIYF. DNA for the CDR3: TGTGCCAGCAGCAACGGACAGACCAGCTCTGGAAACACCATATATTTT. Combining the CDR3 with reference TRBV7-9 and TRBJ1-3 gives the whole variable domain DTGVSQNPRHKITKRGQNVTFRCDPISEHNRLYWYRQTLGQGPEFLTYFQNEAQLEKSRLLSDRFSAERPKGSFSTLEIQRTEQGDSAMYLCASSNGQTSSGNTIYFGEGSWLTVV.

The genes are TRBV28 and TRBJ1-5, with a possible D match to TRBD1 (5 bases). Trimming left V 7 bases short and J 6 bases short, with 22 bases between. From germline, CDR1 is MDHEN and CDR2 SYDVKM. The CDR3 totals 16 residues. The CDR3 loop reads CASIPSRGMSGQPQHF. The CDR3 DNA reads as TGTGCCAGCATTCCCTCCCGGGGGATGTCGGGTCAGCCCCAGCATTTT.

This sequence joins TRBV30 and TRBJ2-3; 8 bases are a match to TRBD1. Germline CDR1 and CDR2: GTSNPN and SVGIG (reference sequence). The ends lost 5 bases at V and 5 bases at J; junction bases unmatched: 6. The CDR3 runs 13 residues. The chain's CDR3 is CAWATGDGDTQYF. In DNA form, the CDR3 reads TGTGCCTGGGCGACAGGGGACGGAGATACGCAGTATTTT.

The CDR3 DNA is TGCGCCAGCAGAACTAGCGGCCAGACCGGGGAGCTGTTTTTT. Protein: CASRTSGQTGELFF. The rearrangement uses TRBV5-1 and TRBJ2-2, with 8 positions matching TRBD2. The V gene's germline CDR1 is SGHRS and CDR2 YFSETQ. Trimming took 5 bases from V and 5 from J; bases not matched to a gene: 5. This CDR3 is built from 14 residues.

The CDR3 DNA follows: TGTGCCAGCAGCTTGGGGGGACTAGCGGGAGAAAGCTCCTACGAGCAGTACTTC. This translates into CASSLGGLAGESSYEQYF. V usage is TRBV7-9 and J usage is TRBJ2-7, with 14 positions matching TRBD2. The junction had 7 bases not matched to a gene; V was cut back by 3 bases and J by 0 bases. Germline-derived CDR1 and CDR2 are SEHNR and FQNEAQ (reference sequence). This CDR3 comprises 18 residues.

This rearrangement joins TRBV27 to TRBJ2-5; 10 bases map to TRBD2. Trimming took 5 bases from V and 5 from J; bases not matched to a gene: 14. This CDR3 comprises 17 residues. Per germline, CDR1 MNHEY and CDR2 SMNVEV (reference sequence). In nucleotides, the CDR3 is TGTGCCAGCAGTCCAACCTCCCTAGCGGGAGTAGTGGAGACCCAGTACTTC. Amino acid sequence: CASSPTSLAGVVETQYF.

The table lists this clone with a few counts. V gene TRBV5-6 combines with J gene TRBJ1-4, with D uncertain. The CDR3 is made up of 14 amino acids. Trimming removed 5 bases from V and 4 bases from J, with 12 bases in between. Germline V lookup: CDR1 SGHDT, CDR2 YYEEEE. CDR3 DNA: TGTGCCAGCAGGGAGGCGGGGAATAATGAAAAACTGTTTTTT. Protein sequence: CASREAGNNEKLFF.

CDR3: CASSLFSLRDNQAKNIQYF. DNA for the CDR3: TGTGCCAGCAGTTTATTCAGTCTCCGGGACAACCAAGCCAAAAACATTCAGTACTTC. The V call is TRBV28, the J call TRBJ2-4; TRBD1 is a possible D gene (6 bases). The CDR3 length is 19 residues. The V end lost 1 base, the J end lost 0 bases, and 19 bases lay between the germline ends. CDR1 is MDHEN, CDR2 SYDVKM, per germline.

This chain uses TRBV5-6 with TRBJ2-1; 9 bases are shared with TRBD1. CDR3 size: 15 residues. Trimming took 1 base from V and 7 from J; bases not matched to a gene: 6. The V gene's germline CDR1 is SGHDT and CDR2 YYEEEE. CDR3 in amino acids: CASSLTGGARNEQFF. The CDR3 nucleotides read TGTGCCAGCAGCTTGACAGGGGGCGCAAGGAATGAGCAGTTCTTC.

This clone was picked up a small number of times. The gene calls are TRBV6-6 and TRBJ1-5; 10 bases are a match to TRBD1. This CDR3 is 15 amino acids long. The germline V gene encodes CDR1 MNHNY and CDR2 SVGAGI (reference sequence). V shed 0 bases and J 6 bases; nucleotides not matched to a gene: 2. The CDR3 spells CASSYSGQGGQPQHF. Written as DNA, the CDR3 is TGTGCCAGCAGTTACTCTGGACAGGGGGGTCAGCCCCAGCATTTT.

The V gene is TRBV18, the J gene TRBJ2-1, with TRBD2 matching 11 bases. CDR1 KGHSH and CDR2 LQKENI come from the germline V gene. Trimming removed 3 bases from V and 4 bases from J; junction bases left unmatched: 2. This CDR3 is built from 15 residues. CDR3 coding DNA: TGTGCCAGCTCACCCTTAGCGGGAGGGTACAATGAGCAGTTCTTC. The encoded protein is CASSPLAGGYNEQFF.

The chain links TRBV7-3 to TRBJ2-1; 9 bases match TRBD2. CDR1 is SGHTA and CDR2 is FQGTGA in the germline V gene. V gave up 5 bases and J gave up 2 bases; unmatched junction bases: 19. This CDR3 comprises 20 residues. CDR3 residues: CASSPLGGAGGPSAYNEQFF. CDR3 DNA: TGTGCCAGCAGCCCCCTCGGGGGGGCGGGAGGGCCTTCAGCCTACAATGAGCAGTTCTTC. Complete variable domain (other parts from reference TRBV7-3 and TRBJ2-1): GAGVSQTPSNKVTEKGKYVELRCDPISGHTALYWYRQSLGQGPEFLIYFQGTGAADDSGLPNDRFFAVRPEGSVSTLKIQRTERGDSAVYLCASSPLGGAGGPSAYNEQFFGPGTRLTVL.

In its sample, this clone was seen a few times. One end of the junction is discordant with germline, which a read error may explain. The V call is TRBV4-1, the J call TRBJ1-1, with D possibly matching TRBD1 (5 bases). The germline V gene has CDR1 MGHRA and CDR2 YSYEKL. The CDR3 runs to 16 residues. Here the CDR3 reads CASSQDAGRGNTEAFF. CDR3 nucleotide sequence: TGTGCCAGCAGCCAAGATGCAGGGAGGGGGAACACTGAAGCTTTCTTT.

The genes are TRBV5-4 and TRBJ2-5, with D maybe TRBD2 (5 bases). V lost 1 base, J lost 7 bases, and 14 bases lay in between. Germline V gene data show CDR1 as SGHNT and CDR2 as YYREEE (reference sequence). CDR3 length equals 14 residues. The CDR3 sequence: CASSLLSGGGTQYF. CDR3 nucleotide sequence: TGTGCCAGCAGCTTGTTGTCAGGAGGTGGGACCCAGTACTTC.

The chain combines TRBV7-9 with TRBJ1-6, with TRBD1 identical over 9 bases. The CDR3 has 15 amino acids. CDR1 SEHNR and CDR2 FQNEAQ come from the germline V gene (reference sequence). V lost 5 bases and J lost 7; bases outside the gene matches: 6. Here the CDR3 reads CASSVPGQGNSPLHF. DNA for the CDR3: TGTGCCAGCAGCGTTCCGGGACAGGGAAATTCACCCCTCCACTTT.

This chain links TRBV7-3 with TRBJ2-1; 13 bases are shared with TRBD2. The ends lost 4 bases at V and 10 bases at J; junction bases unmatched: 13. Germline CDR1 reads SGHTA; CDR2 reads FQGTGA. The CDR3 extends over 17 amino acids. The CDR3 bases are TGTGCCAGCAGCTCCCCCTGGGGGACTAGCGGGACTAGGGAGCAGTTCTTC. Translating gives CASSSPWGTSGTREQFF.

In its sample, this clone was seen a few times. V usage is TRBV7-2 and J usage is TRBJ2-7, with D perhaps matching TRBD2 (6 bases). Germline V gene lookup returns CDR1 SGHTA and CDR2 FQGNSA. Trimming removed 4 bases from V and 0 bases from J, with 16 bases in between. This CDR3 has 16 residues. The CDR3 nucleotides read TGTGCCAGCAGCTCCAACATATTAGCGGACTCCTACGAGCAGTACTTC. It encodes CASSSNILADSYEQYF.

This chain uses TRBV6-4 with TRBJ1-4; D ambiguous. CDR3 length: 15 amino acids. The V and J ends lost 4 bases and 6 bases respectively, with 15 bases between them. Germline values: CDR1 MRHNA, CDR2 SNTAGT. CDR3 protein: CASSVSGGKYEKLFF. CDR3 nucleotide sequence: TGTGCCAGCAGTGTGTCGGGAGGGAAATATGAAAAACTGTTTTTT.

J is TRBJ1-3 and V is TRBV5-1, with D unresolved. The CDR3 sequence is 13 residues long. Trimming took off 3 bases at V and 2 bases at J, with 6 bases between the two ends. Germline assignment: CDR1 SGHRS and CDR2 YFSETQ. CDR3 bases: TGCGCCAGCAGCTCATACACTGGAAACACCATATATTTT. Translating gives CASSSYTGNTIYF.

Comments on this clone: One end of the junction fails to match germline, which may point to a read error. The V gene is TRBV9, the J gene TRBJ2-1; 10 bases are shared with TRBD2. CDR1 is SGDLS and CDR2 is YYNGEE in the germline V gene. This CDR3 comprises 15 residues. For the CDR3, the DNA is TGTGCCGGCAGCCTCGGGACTAGCGTTTACAATGAGCAGTTCTTC. Encoded protein: CAGSLGTSVYNEQFF.

The chain uses TRBV4-1 and TRBJ2-7; the D gene is possibly TRBD2 (6 bases). The CDR3 has 14 residues. Looked up from germline, CDR1 is MGHRA and CDR2 is YSYEKL. V was cut by 6 bases and J by 2 bases, with 14 bases left in between. Written as DNA, the CDR3 is TGCGCCAGCAGTCCCCTCGGGAGAACCTACGAGCAGTACTTC. It specifies CASSPLGRTYEQYF.

This clone is a singleton in its sample. This chain connects TRBV10-3 to TRBJ2-5; TRBD1 is a possible D gene (6 bases). Germline-derived CDR1 and CDR2 are ENHRY and SYGVKD. The V end was cut by 3 bases, the J end by 5 bases, with 10 bases between. The CDR3 contains 13 residues. This CDR3 is CAISEQGAETQYF. DNA for the CDR3: TGTGCCATCAGTGAACAGGGCGCTGAGACCCAGTACTTC.

The rearrangement uses TRBV19 and TRBJ1-3; no clear D gene. The CDR3 covers 16 residues. Germline V CDR1 and CDR2: LNHDA, SQIVND (reference sequence). Trimming took 6 bases from V and 0 from J, leaving 15 bases between them. CDR3 amino acids: CASSPSWAASGNTIYF. In DNA form, the CDR3 reads TGTGCCAGTAGCCCAAGCTGGGCAGCCTCTGGAAACACCATATATTTT.

The chain employs TRBV7-9 and TRBJ2-7, with a possible D match to TRBD2 (6 bases). This CDR3 has 16 residues. The germline V gene has CDR1 SEHNR and CDR2 FQNEAQ (reference sequence). V was cut by 4 bases and J by 0 bases, with 16 bases left in between. Written as DNA, the CDR3 is TGTGCCAGCAGCTCCCGGGACTCAGTTCTCTCCTACGAGCAGTACTTC. Its translation: CASSSRDSVLSYEQYF.

V gene TRBV5-4 combines with J gene TRBJ2-3, with D maybe TRBD2 (5 bases). CDR1 is SGHNT and CDR2 is YYREEE in the germline V gene (reference sequence). V was shortened by 4 bases and J by 2 bases, with 17 bases between the two germline ends. The length of the CDR3 is 16 residues. CDR3 in DNA: TGTGCCAGCAGCCCGGACCGCGGACTTCTCACAGATACGCAGTATTTT. This codes for CASSPDRGLLTDTQYF.